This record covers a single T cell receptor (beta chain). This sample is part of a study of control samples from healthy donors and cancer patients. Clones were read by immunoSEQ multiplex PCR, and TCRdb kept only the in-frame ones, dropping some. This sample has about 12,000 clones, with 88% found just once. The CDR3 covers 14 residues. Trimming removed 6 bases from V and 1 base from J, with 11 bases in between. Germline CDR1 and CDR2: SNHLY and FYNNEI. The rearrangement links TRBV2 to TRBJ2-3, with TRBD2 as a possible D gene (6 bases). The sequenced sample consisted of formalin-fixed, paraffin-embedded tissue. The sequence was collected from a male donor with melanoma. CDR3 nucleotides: TGTGCCAGCAGCGGGAGCGGAGGCACAGATACGCAGTATTTT. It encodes CASSGSGGTDTQYF.